This TCR beta chain is from a study of T cell responses to AZD1222 COVID-19 vaccine. Study conclusions and caveats: As reported, nearly half of all spike-specific TCRs target variant regions that are unmutated. Spike-specific TCR breadth and depth went up after people got two AZD1222 doses.

The data were produced by immunoSEQ multiplex PCR, yet TCRdb's version contains in-frame clones alone and is incomplete. The profile shows roughly 120,000 clones, roughly 88% of them singletons. CDR1 LGHNA and CDR2 YNFKEQ come from the germline V gene. This CDR3 is built from 13 residues. Trimming cost V 0 bases and J 1 base, with 3 bases left between them. Remarks on this clone: What it binds is unknown.

The source material was peripheral blood, sampled on day 0 of AZD1222 vaccination. The source of this sequence is an adult in good health. The chain employs TRBV4-2 and TRBJ1-1; D is uncertain. The CDR3 sequence is CASSQDKNTEAFF. The CDR3 DNA is TGTGCCAGCAGCCAAGACAAGAACACTGAAGCTTTCTTT.